The TCR beta chain under discussion was sequenced for a study of blood T cell repertoires in COVID-19. Study context: The origin of the acute and convalescent COVID-19 samples was the United States, Italy and Spain.

Patients in Seattle were enrolled during active infection, then followed longitudinally. In the original processing: Quantification of nucleated cells was approximated via reference gene primer amplification. Only in-frame clones appear in the TCRdb table, and some are missing; sequencing was by immunoSEQ multiplex PCR. V and J calls and clone size are as listed in that table; D and trimming were resolved from the DNA. The data hold 250,000 to 350,000 clones, with 85% to 90% observed a single time. With 6 bases clipped from V and 9 bases from J, the junction kept 10 bases outside the gene matches. Germline assignment: CDR1 MRHNA and CDR2 SNTAGT. This CDR3 spans 14 amino acids.

The clonotype comes from a woman in her twenties or thirties with COVID-19, enrolled during active disease. Input material: peripheral blood. The chain couples TRBV6-4 to TRBJ1-5, with 8 bases lining up with TRBD1. CDR3 coding DNA: TGTGCCAGCAGAGTTACCAGGGGGCAGGCGCCCCAGCATTTT. Translation gives CASRVTRGQAPQHF.